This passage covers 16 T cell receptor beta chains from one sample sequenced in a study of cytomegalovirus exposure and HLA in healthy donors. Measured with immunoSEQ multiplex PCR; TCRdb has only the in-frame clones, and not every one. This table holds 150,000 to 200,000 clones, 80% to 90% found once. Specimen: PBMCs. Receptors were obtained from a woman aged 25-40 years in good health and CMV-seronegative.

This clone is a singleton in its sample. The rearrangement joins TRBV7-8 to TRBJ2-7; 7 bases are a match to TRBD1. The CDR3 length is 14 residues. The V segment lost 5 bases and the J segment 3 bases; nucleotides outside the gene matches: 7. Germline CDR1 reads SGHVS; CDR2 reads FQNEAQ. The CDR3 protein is CASSPHRDSYEQYF. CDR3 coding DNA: TGTGCCAGCAGCCCACACCGGGACAGCTACGAGCAGTACTTC.

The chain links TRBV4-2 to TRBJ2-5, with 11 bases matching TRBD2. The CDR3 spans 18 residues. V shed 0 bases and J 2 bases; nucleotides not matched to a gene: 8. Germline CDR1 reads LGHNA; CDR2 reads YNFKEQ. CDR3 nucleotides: TGTGCCAGCAGCCAAGATCCCTTAGCGGGGGGGACTCAAGAGACCCAGTACTTC. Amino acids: CASSQDPLAGGTQETQYF.

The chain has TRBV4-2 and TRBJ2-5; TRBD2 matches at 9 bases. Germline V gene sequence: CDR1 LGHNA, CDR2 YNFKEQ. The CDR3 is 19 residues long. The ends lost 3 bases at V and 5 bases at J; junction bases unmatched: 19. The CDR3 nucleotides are TGTGCCAGCAGCCAGGTTCGGTCGCGGGGGGGGCGTAAAACGGAGACCCAGTACTTC. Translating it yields CASSQVRSRGGRKTETQYF.

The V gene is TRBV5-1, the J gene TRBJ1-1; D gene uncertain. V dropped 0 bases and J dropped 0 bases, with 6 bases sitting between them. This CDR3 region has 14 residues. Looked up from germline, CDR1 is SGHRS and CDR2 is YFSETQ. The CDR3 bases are TGCGCCAGCAGCTTGGCCAGTATGAACACTGAAGCTTTCTTT. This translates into CASSLASMNTEAFF.

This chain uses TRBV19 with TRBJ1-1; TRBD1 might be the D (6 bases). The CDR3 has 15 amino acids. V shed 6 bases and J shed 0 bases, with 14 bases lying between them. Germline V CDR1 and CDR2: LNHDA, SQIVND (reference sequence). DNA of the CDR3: TGTGCCAGTAGCCAAACCGCAGGGGTGAACACTGAAGCTTTCTTT. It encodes CASSQTAGVNTEAFF.

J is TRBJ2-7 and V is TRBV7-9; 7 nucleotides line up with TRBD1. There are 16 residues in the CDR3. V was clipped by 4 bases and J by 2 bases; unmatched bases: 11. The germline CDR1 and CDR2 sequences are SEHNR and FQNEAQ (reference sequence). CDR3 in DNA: TGTGCCAGCAGCTCGAACGACAGGGAAGACCCCTACGAGCAGTACTTC. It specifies CASSSNDREDPYEQYF.

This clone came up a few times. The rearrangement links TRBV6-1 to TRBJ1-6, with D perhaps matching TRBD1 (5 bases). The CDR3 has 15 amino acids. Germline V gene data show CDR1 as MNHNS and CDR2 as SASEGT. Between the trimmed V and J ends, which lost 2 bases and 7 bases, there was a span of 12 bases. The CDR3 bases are TGTGCCAGCAGTGAAAGGGCAGGGTCGAATTCACCCCTCCACTTT. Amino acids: CASSERAGSNSPLHF.

CDR3 DNA sequence: TGTGCCACCAGCCGCCGGACTGACTACGAGCAGTACTTC. Translated, it gives CATSRRTDYEQYF. The chain couples TRBV15 to TRBJ2-7; TRBD2 might be the D (5 bases). The V end lost 5 bases, the J end lost 3 bases, and 11 bases lay between the germline ends. Per the germline V gene, CDR1 is LNHNV and CDR2 is YYDKDF (reference sequence). The CDR3 length is 13 residues.

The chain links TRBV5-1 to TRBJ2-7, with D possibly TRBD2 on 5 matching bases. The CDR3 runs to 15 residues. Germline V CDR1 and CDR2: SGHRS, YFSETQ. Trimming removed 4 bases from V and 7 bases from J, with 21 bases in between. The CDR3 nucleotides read TGCGCCAGCAGCCCAACTCCTAGCTACCCTCGAGAGCAGTACTTC. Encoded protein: CASSPTPSYPREQYF.

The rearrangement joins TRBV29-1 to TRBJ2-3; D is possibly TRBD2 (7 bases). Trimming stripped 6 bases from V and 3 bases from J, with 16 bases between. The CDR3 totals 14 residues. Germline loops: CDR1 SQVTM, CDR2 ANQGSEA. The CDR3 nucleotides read TGCAGCGTGCCGGGGGGCTTCTGGACAGATACGCAGTATTTT. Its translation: CSVPGGFWTDTQYF.

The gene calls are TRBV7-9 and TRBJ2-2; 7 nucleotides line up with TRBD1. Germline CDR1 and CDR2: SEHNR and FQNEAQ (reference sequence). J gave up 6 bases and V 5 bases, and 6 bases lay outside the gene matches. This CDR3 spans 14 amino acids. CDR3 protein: CASSPRQGPGELFF. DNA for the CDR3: TGTGCCAGCAGCCCCCGACAGGGCCCCGGGGAGCTGTTTTTT.

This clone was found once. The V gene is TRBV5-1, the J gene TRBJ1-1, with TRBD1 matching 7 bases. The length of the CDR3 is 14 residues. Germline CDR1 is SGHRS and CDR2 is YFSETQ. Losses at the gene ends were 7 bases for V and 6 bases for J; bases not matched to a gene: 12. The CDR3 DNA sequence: TGCGCCAGCGCCCCCCTAGAGGGGGCCGCTGAAGCTTTCTTT. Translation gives CASAPLEGAAEAFF.

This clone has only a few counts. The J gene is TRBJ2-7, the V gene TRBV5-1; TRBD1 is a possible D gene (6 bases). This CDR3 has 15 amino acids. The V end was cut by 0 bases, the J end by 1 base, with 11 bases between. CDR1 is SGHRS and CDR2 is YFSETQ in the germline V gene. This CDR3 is CASSLGGTPSYEQYF. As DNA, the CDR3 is TGCGCCAGCAGCTTGGGAGGGACACCTTCCTACGAGCAGTACTTC.

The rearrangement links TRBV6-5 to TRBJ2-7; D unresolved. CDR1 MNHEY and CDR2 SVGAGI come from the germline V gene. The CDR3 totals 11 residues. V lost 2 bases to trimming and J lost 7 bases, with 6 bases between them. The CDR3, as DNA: TGTGCCAGCAGTTACGGCGGAGAGCAGTACTTC. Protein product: CASSYGGEQYF.

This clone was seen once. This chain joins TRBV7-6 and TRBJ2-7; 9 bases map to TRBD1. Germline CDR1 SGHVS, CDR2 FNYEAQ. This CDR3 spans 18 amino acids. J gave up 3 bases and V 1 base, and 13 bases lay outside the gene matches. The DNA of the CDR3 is TGTGCCAGCAGCTTAGATTCGAGGCCGGGACAGGGCATCTACGAGCAGTACTTC. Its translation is CASSLDSRPGQGIYEQYF.

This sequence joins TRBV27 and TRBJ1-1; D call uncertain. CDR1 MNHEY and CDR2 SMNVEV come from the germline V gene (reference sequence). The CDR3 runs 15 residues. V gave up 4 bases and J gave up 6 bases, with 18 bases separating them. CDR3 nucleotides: TGTGCCAGCAGTTCGACCCCAATCGGGAGGTCTGAAGCTTTCTTT. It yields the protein CASSSTPIGRSEAFF.